The 15 T cell receptor beta chains reported below all come from one sample, sequenced in a study of immune evolution from preneoplasia to lung adenocarcinoma. TCRdb keeps only in-frame clones here, not all; method: immunoSEQ multiplex PCR. The table has about 6,100 clones, about three quarters seen once; the top ten hold 2.5% to 3.5%. The sample was FFPE minimally invasive lung adenocarcinoma tissue. The receptors shown here come from a person between 55 and 80 years old with lung adenocarcinoma.

The rearrangement links TRBV4-3 to TRBJ1-3; 8 bases match TRBD1. V was clipped by 3 bases and J by 2 bases; unmatched bases: 9. The CDR3 has 17 amino acids. Germline V CDR1 and CDR2: LGHNA, YSLEER. The CDR3 region has the DNA TGCGCCAGCAGCCACCAACAGGGGGTAACGACTGGAAACACCATATATTTT. Encoded protein: CASSHQQGVTTGNTIYF.

The rearrangement joins TRBV9 to TRBJ2-5; D gene uncertain. Germline V gives CDR1 SGDLS, CDR2 YYNGEE. Between the trimmed V and J ends, which lost 0 bases and 1 base, there was a span of 4 bases. The CDR3 sequence is 13 residues long. The CDR3 coding sequence is TGTGCCAGCAGCGTAGGGCTCCAAGAGACCCAGTACTTC. This sequence encodes CASSVGLQETQYF.

This chain uses TRBV11-2 with TRBJ2-2; D is unclear. V was pared by 3 bases and J by 0 bases, with 5 bases between. Per the germline V gene, CDR1 is SGHAT and CDR2 is FQNNGV. The CDR3 length is 14 residues. CDR3 coding DNA: TGTGCCAGCAGCTTGAATGCGAACACCGGGGAGCTGTTTTTT. As protein: CASSLNANTGELFF.

This chain joins TRBV6-5 and TRBJ2-7, with D tentatively TRBD2 (5 bases). CDR1 MNHEY and CDR2 SVGAGI come from the germline V gene. This CDR3 has 15 amino acids. Trimming took off 4 bases at V and 0 bases at J, with 13 bases between the two ends. CDR3 in amino acids: CASSFSDSSSYEQYF. CDR3 bases: TGTGCCAGCAGTTTCTCGGACTCGTCCTCCTACGAGCAGTACTTC.

This clone was recorded once. The chain links TRBV9 to TRBJ2-6; D is uncertain. Germline V CDR1 and CDR2: SGDLS, YYNGEE. Trimming stripped 3 bases from V and 0 bases from J, with 7 bases between. The CDR3 is 15 residues long. CDR3: CASSARPSGANVLTF. The CDR3 DNA follows: TGTGCCAGCAGCGCCCGGCCCTCTGGGGCCAACGTCCTGACTTTC.

The chain uses TRBV10-3 and TRBJ2-7; 10 positions agree with TRBD1. V dropped 0 bases and J dropped 4; count of bases not matched to a gene: 9. This CDR3 has 17 amino acids. In germline, CDR1 is ENHRY, CDR2 SYGVKD. The CDR3 spells CAISESLTGDRGYEQYF. The DNA of the CDR3 is TGTGCCATCAGTGAGTCCCTGACCGGGGACAGGGGTTACGAGCAGTACTTC.

Here the CDR3 reads CASSLAPRGKETQYF. CDR3 nucleotide sequence: TGTGCCAGCAGCTTAGCACCAAGGGGGAAAGAGACCCAGTACTTC. The chain uses TRBV7-2 and TRBJ2-5; possibly TRBD1 for D (6 bases). V lost 0 bases to trimming and J lost 3 bases, with 11 bases between them. CDR1 is SGHTA and CDR2 is FQGNSA in the germline V gene. This CDR3 has 15 amino acids.

CDR3: CASSVSVSSGNTIYF. The CDR3 region has the DNA TGCGCCAGCAGTGTATCGGTTAGCTCTGGAAACACCATATATTTT. This rearrangement joins TRBV10-2 to TRBJ1-3; no clear D. The germline gives CDR1 WSHSY, CDR2 SAAADI. V lost 4 bases to trimming and J lost 0 bases, with 10 bases between them. The CDR3 is 15 amino acids.

V usage is TRBV19 and J usage is TRBJ2-1; 11 nucleotides line up with TRBD2. The CDR3 is 14 amino acids. Germline trimming cut 8 bases from V and 6 bases from J; bases unmatched to any gene: 6. Germline CDR1 and CDR2: LNHDA and SQIVND (reference sequence). CDR3 region: CASLGTSGTNEQFF. In nucleotides, the CDR3 is TGTGCCAGTCTGGGGACTAGCGGCACCAATGAGCAGTTCTTC.

J is TRBJ1-1 and V is TRBV19, with D maybe TRBD1 (6 bases). Between the trimmed V and J ends, which lost 6 bases and 5 bases, there was a span of 19 bases. This CDR3 has 15 residues. Germline CDR1 and CDR2: LNHDA and SQIVND (reference sequence). The CDR3 sequence is CASSPGQRVGTEAFF. CDR3 nucleotides: TGTGCCAGTAGCCCCGGACAGAGGGTAGGAACTGAAGCTTTCTTT.

The rearrangement links TRBV7-9 to TRBJ2-7, with unresolved D. Germline assignment: CDR1 SEHNR and CDR2 FQNEAQ (reference sequence). The CDR3 has 13 amino acids. The V end was cut by 5 bases, the J end by 2 bases, with 10 bases between. Here the CDR3 reads CASSPDGPYEQYF. The DNA for the CDR3 is TGTGCCAGCAGCCCCGACGGTCCCTACGAGCAGTACTTC. Together with reference TRBV7-9 and TRBJ2-7, the CDR3 gives the full variable domain: DTGVSQNPRHKITKRGQNVTFRCDPISEHNRLYWYRQTLGQGPEFLTYFQNEAQLEKSRLLSDRFSAERPKGSFSTLEIQRTEQGDSAMYLCASSPDGPYEQYFGPGTRLTVT.

V usage is TRBV7-2 and J usage is TRBJ2-5, with D tentatively TRBD2 (6 bases). The CDR3 totals 13 residues. Germline values: CDR1 SGHTA, CDR2 FQGNSA. Trimming took 5 bases from V and 5 from J, leaving 12 bases between them. The CDR3 nucleotides are TGTGCCAGCAGCCCCAGACTAGGGGAGACCCAGTACTTC. This encodes CASSPRLGETQYF.

This rearrangement joins TRBV15 to TRBJ2-7; perhaps TRBD1 as D (6 bases). CDR3 size: 16 residues. Between the trimmed V and J ends, which lost 3 bases and 5 bases, there was a span of 20 bases. Germline values: CDR1 LNHNV, CDR2 YYDKDF (reference sequence). The CDR3 region has the DNA TGTGCCACCAGCAGCCGATTTAACAGGGTCACAGACGAGCAGTACTTC. Encoded protein: CATSSRFNRVTDEQYF.

V gene TRBV7-2 combines with J gene TRBJ2-7, with D unresolved. The CDR3 runs to 12 residues. The germline CDR1 and CDR2 sequences are SGHTA and FQGNSA. Trimming stripped 5 bases from V and 2 bases from J, with 7 bases between. The CDR3 sequence: CASSDTTYEQYF. DNA for the CDR3: TGTGCCAGCAGCGATACAACCTACGAGCAGTACTTC.

The chain has TRBV27 and TRBJ1-2; D remains unclear. V lost 2 bases and J 5 bases, leaving 15 bases between the germline ends. Germline V gene data show CDR1 as MNHEY and CDR2 as SMNVEV (reference sequence). This CDR3 is built from 15 residues. CDR3 protein: CASSLRDPFVYGYTF. CDR3 bases: TGTGCCAGCAGTTTACGTGATCCCTTCGTTTATGGCTACACCTTC.